This T cell receptor beta chain was recorded in a study of CD8 T cells in ankylosing spondylitis. V was clipped by 4 bases and J by 6 bases, with 6 bases between them. Per the germline V gene, CDR1 is SGHTA and CDR2 is FQGTGA. This CDR3 contains 12 residues. This clonotype was seen many times. Using its own MiXCR run on the 5' RACE reads, TCRdb lists one record per CDR3 protein. The top ten clones hold approximately 8.5% of a sample with some 52,000 distinct CDR3 sequences, approximately 7.4% of them seen once. Sequencing was carried out using blood, either unsorted or a sorted T cell fraction (not recorded which). This clonotype was sampled from a female donor with ankylosing spondylitis or in good health (not recorded which). This sequence joins TRBV7-3 and TRBJ2-2, with unresolved D. CDR3 sequence: CASSSAPGELFF. The CDR3 nucleotides read TGTGCCAGCAGCTCAGCCCCCGGGGAGCTGTTTTTT. The full variable domain, its missing parts supplied by reference TRBV7-3 and TRBJ2-2, is GAGVSQTPSNKVTEKGKYVELRCDPISGHTALYWYRQSLGQGPEFLIYFQGTGAADDSGLPNDRFFAVRPEGSVSTLKIQRTERGDSAVYLCASSSAPGELFFGEGSRLTVL.